The 4 T cell receptor beta chains presented below share a single source sample, sequenced in a study of T-cell reconstitution after alpha-beta-depleted transplantation in children. Preparation of the TCRbeta library used unique molecular identifiers. One entry per CDR3 protein results from TCRdb running MiXCR on the PCR reads. The data contain just under 550,000 distinct CDR3 sequences, 18% of them singletons. The sample was PBMCs from the stem cell graft donor, taken from the stem cell graft. The receptors shown here come from a human donor who donated a stem cell graft to a child with acute lymphoblastic leukemia.

In its sample, this clonotype was seen a few times. This chain connects TRBV3-1 to TRBJ2-1, with TRBD2 matching 11 bases. From germline, CDR1 is LGHDT and CDR2 YNNKEL (reference sequence). Trimming took 6 bases from V and 8 from J; bases not matched to a gene: 6. The length of the CDR3 is 14 residues. CDR3: CASRRLAGSHEQFF. CDR3 nucleotides: TGTGCCAGCAGACGACTAGCGGGATCCCATGAGCAGTTCTTC.

The CDR3 sequence: CASSAFGLQPQHF. The DNA for the CDR3 is TGTGCCAGCAGCGCGTTCGGTTTACAGCCCCAGCATTTT. The rearrangement links TRBV12-3 or TRBV12-4 to TRBJ1-5; no firm D call. Deletions cut 6 bases from V and 7 bases from J, with 13 bases between. The CDR3 totals 13 residues.

V and J are TRBV7-2 and TRBJ1-1; D is undetermined. The V end was cut by 5 bases, the J end by 1 base, with 11 bases between. Germline CDR1 reads SGHTA; CDR2 reads FQGNSA. The CDR3 spans 14 residues. This chain's CDR3 is CASSTRTENTEAFF. Here the CDR3 DNA reads TGTGCCAGCAGCACCCGGACCGAGAACACTGAAGCTTTCTTT.

The sample holds a few counts of this clonotype. CDR3 in amino acids: CASSPAHSGRTYNEQFF. CDR3 bases: TGTGCCAGCAGCCCGGCACATAGCGGGAGGACTTACAATGAGCAGTTCTTC. This sequence joins TRBV5-5 and TRBJ2-1; 10 bases agree with TRBD2. The CDR3 has 17 residues. The junction had 11 bases not matched to a gene; V was cut back by 4 bases and J by 4 bases. CDR1 is SGHKS and CDR2 is YYEKEE in the germline V gene (reference sequence).